These T cell receptor beta chains were read from a single sample in a study of T cell changes during pregnancy in multiple sclerosis. The assay was immunoSEQ multiplex PCR, and TCRdb's table has in-frame clones only and misses some. The sample contains nearly 110,000 clones, about 90% of which appear only once. The sequencing here drew on peripheral blood, taken before pregnancy. These receptors were obtained from a female donor with multiple sclerosis, enrolled in a pregnancy study. Both conserved end residues are trimmed from each CDR3.

V: TRBV6-6
J: TRBJ2-7
CDR3: ASSPTGWEQY

V: TRBV6-5
J: TRBJ1-2
CDR3: ASSLGQVYGYT

V: TRBV6-6
J: TRBJ2-1
CDR3: ASSLGPYNEQF

V: TRBV5-1
J: TRBJ2-1
CDR3: ASNPEGTTRTEQF

V: TRBV7-6
J: TRBJ2-3
CDR3: ASSFLTSGGGTDTQY

V: TRBV27
J: TRBJ2-4
CDR3: ASSLSWQENIQY

V: TRBV27
J: TRBJ2-1
CDR3: ASSLSRQGASGYSYNEQF

V: TRBV4-1
J: TRBJ1-1
CDR3: ASSNRQGKIEAF

V: TRBV18
J: TRBJ2-5
CDR3: ASSPIEETQY

V: TRBV18
J: TRBJ1-1
CDR3: ASSPTTGENTEAF

V: TRBV5-1
J: TRBJ1-4
CDR3: ASSTGREVINEKLF

V: TRBV7-2
J: TRBJ2-2
CDR3: ASSLDGTRGAGELF

V: TRBV7-9
J: TRBJ1-6
CDR3: ASSLGTANNSPLH

V: TRBV5-1
J: TRBJ2-1
CDR3: ASSLRTGSVNEQF

V: TRBV29-1
J: TRBJ1-5
CDR3: SVELPGGMGAQH

V: TRBV7-3
J: TRBJ2-5
CDR3: ASSLGGGAGETQY

V: TRBV5-4
J: TRBJ2-1
CDR3: ASSLSRRFNEQF

V: TRBV18
J: TRBJ1-4
CDR3: ASSPRTYATNEKLF

V: TRBV7-2
J: TRBJ2-3
CDR3: ASSFQLAGGVDTQY

V: TRBV7-2
J: TRBJ2-7
CDR3: ASSLRGYEQY

V: TRBV5-1
J: TRBJ2-3
CDR3: ASSTGLGGEDTQY

V: TRBV7-2
J: TRBJ1-3
CDR3: ASTTRRSGENTIY

V: TRBV20-1
J: TRBJ2-1
CDR3: SAKGERGQF

V: TRBV27
J: TRBJ1-3
CDR3: ASSRGNGNTIY

V: TRBV4-1
J: TRBJ2-5
CDR3: ASSYNPETGEETQY

V: TRBV6-6
J: TRBJ1-2
CDR3: ASRTPGTGENYGYT

V: TRBV2
J: TRBJ2-3
CDR3: ASSDGPPGGSRDTQY

V: TRBV5-1
J: TRBJ1-6
CDR3: ASSERTGGNSPLH

V: TRBV19
J: TRBJ2-7
CDR3: ASSITGTGGYEQY

V: TRBV6-5
J: TRBJ1-5
CDR3: ASSRQGTNQPQH

V: TRBV5-1
J: TRBJ1-1
CDR3: ASSLTGEGLVF

V: TRBV5-5
J: TRBJ2-5
CDR3: ASSFVDRVYQETQY

V: TRBV7-2
J: TRBJ2-3
CDR3: ANALATSTDTQY

V: TRBV5-1
J: TRBJ1-4
CDR3: ASSLQGAGEKLF

V: TRBV11-1
J: TRBJ1-2
CDR3: ASSLRGFYGYT

V: TRBV19
J: TRBJ2-5
CDR3: ASSLLRGPGGPKQETQY

V: TRBV7-3
J: TRBJ2-2
CDR3: ASSLTGGGSTGELF

V: TRBV27
J: TRBJ2-5
CDR3: ASSSRGAGQTQY

V: TRBV4-1
J: TRBJ2-7
CDR3: ASSQEYRDYEQY

V: TRBV27
J: TRBJ2-3
CDR3: ASSLRDTLTDTQY

V: TRBV7-2
J: TRBJ2-2
CDR3: ASSLAGGPVTGELF

V: TRBV27
J: TRBJ1-2
CDR3: ASSSRTGAAYNYGYT

V: TRBV13
J: TRBJ2-5
CDR3: ASSYDRLGLAVETQY

V: TRBV7-8
J: TRBJ1-1
CDR3: ASSLEDVGWTEAF